The present TCR beta chain was sequenced within a study of shared clonotypes between healthy human individuals. Study in general: Three plates were used per donor for CD4 naive, three for CD4 memory, two for CD8 naive and one for CD8 memory. Overall study findings and caveats: Across a handful of donors, naive CD4 shared around 5%, naive CD8 over 3%, memory CD4 roughly 2.2%, memory CD8 about 0.4%.

For this clone: Its antigen is unidentified.

Generated by immunoSEQ multiplex PCR, the TCRdb table keeps only in-frame clones and is missing some. The table has approximately 1.1 million clones, 78% seen once. The length of the CDR3 is 11 residues. The germline V gene has CDR1 DFQATT and CDR2 SNEGSKA (reference sequence). V was shortened by 6 bases and J by 6 bases, with 9 bases between the two germline ends. The study drew its donors from healthy HIV-negative adults without recent acute infections or vaccinations. The sequenced sample was memory CD4+ T cells from PBMCs. Subset indicated: CD45RA-negative fraction. V is TRBV20-1 and J is TRBJ2-1, with D unclear. This clonotype was obtained from a young man in good health. Some clones in this sample may be carry-over from other donors' samples. CDR3 bases: TGCAGTGCGACTTTTTCCAATGAGCAGTTCTTC. Its translation is CSATFSNEQFF.